The 13 T cell receptor beta chains reported below all come from one sample, sequenced in a study of blood T cell repertoires in COVID-19. Data came from immunoSEQ multiplex PCR; TCRdb stores just in-frame clones and leaves some out. Here the sample spans 200,000 to 250,000 clones, around 84% being singletons. What was sequenced was peripheral blood. All receptors come from a woman in her 70s with active or convalescent COVID-19.

This clone was counted only a few times. This chain joins TRBV5-5 and TRBJ2-2, with TRBD2 matching 8 bases. In germline, CDR1 is SGHKS, CDR2 YYEKEE (reference sequence). Trimming at V came to 1 base and at J to 4 bases, leaving 6 bases not matched to a gene. The CDR3 has 16 residues. Written as DNA, the CDR3 is TGTGCCAGCAGCTTGAGAGCGGGGGTATTCACCGGGGAGCTGTTTTTT. It is translated as CASSLRAGVFTGELFF.

The V gene is TRBV6-5, the J gene TRBJ1-3; unclear D gene. CDR1 is MNHEY, CDR2 SVGAGI, per germline. Trimming removed 4 bases at V and 7 bases at J, with 8 bases between. The CDR3 has 12 residues. The CDR3 DNA is TGTGCCAGCAGTTCAACAGACAACACCATATATTTT. Amino acids: CASSSTDNTIYF.

This clone was picked up a small number of times. The chain employs TRBV27 and TRBJ2-3; possible D gene TRBD2, 5 bases. The CDR3 totals 15 residues. Germline lookup yields CDR1 MNHEY and CDR2 SMNVEV (reference sequence). V was clipped by 2 bases and J by 4 bases, with 13 bases between them. CDR3 loop: CASSLGVRVPDTQYF. The CDR3, as DNA: TGTGCCAGCAGTTTAGGGGTGAGGGTTCCAGATACGCAGTATTTT.

V and J are TRBV11-3 and TRBJ2-1; D uncertain. This CDR3 region has 13 residues. CDR1 is SGHNT, CDR2 YENEEA, per germline. The V end lost 2 bases, the J end lost 5 bases, and 7 bases lay between the germline ends. The CDR3 sequence is CASSLFNHNEQFF. The CDR3 DNA reads TGTGCCAGCAGCTTATTTAATCACAATGAGCAGTTCTTC.

This rearrangement joins TRBV20-1 to TRBJ2-3; no firm D call. Germline V gene sequence: CDR1 DFQATT, CDR2 SNEGSKA (reference sequence). CDR3 length: 14 amino acids. Trimming left V 3 bases short and J 3 bases short, with 13 bases between. CDR3 nucleotide sequence: TGCAGTGCTAGTAGCAGGCCCCTAACAGATACGCAGTATTTT. Translated, it gives CSASSRPLTDTQYF.

V gene TRBV20-1 combines with J gene TRBJ2-3; D might be TRBD1 (6 bases). Trimming removed 3 bases from V and 10 bases from J, with 11 bases in between. The germline V gene encodes CDR1 DFQATT and CDR2 SNEGSKA (reference sequence). The CDR3 extends over 11 amino acids. As DNA, the CDR3 is TGCAGTGCTAGGCTACAGGGCCCGCAGTATTTT. Encoded protein: CSARLQGPQYF.

The chain employs TRBV5-1 and TRBJ2-3; 8 bases line up with TRBD1. Unmatched junction bases numbered 8, after V lost 4 bases and J lost 4 bases. In germline, CDR1 is SGHRS, CDR2 YFSETQ. CDR3 length: 15 residues. CDR3 residues: CASSPLTGDADTQYF. CDR3 sequence (DNA): TGCGCCAGCAGCCCGCTGACAGGGGATGCAGATACGCAGTATTTT.

This chain links TRBV11-2 with TRBJ2-1; perhaps TRBD2 as D (6 bases). Per germline, CDR1 SGHAT and CDR2 FQNNGV. The CDR3 spans 14 residues. V lost 10 bases and J 5 bases, leaving 18 bases between the germline ends. The CDR3 nucleotides are TGTGCCACCCAGACGCGCGGGGTCCACAATGAGCAGTTCTTC. It encodes CATQTRGVHNEQFF.

The chain has TRBV5-1 and TRBJ2-2, with D possibly matching TRBD1 (6 bases). The V end was cut by 2 bases, the J end by 7 bases, with 12 bases between. The CDR3 sequence is 14 residues long. Looked up from germline, CDR1 is SGHRS and CDR2 is YFSETQ. The CDR3 spells CASSLQGSGGELFF. CDR3 nucleotides: TGCGCCAGCAGCTTACAGGGATCGGGCGGGGAGCTGTTTTTT.

This sequence joins TRBV19 and TRBJ1-1; 8 bases match TRBD1. Trimming took 5 bases from V and 3 from J; bases not matched to a gene: 8. The CDR3 extends over 15 amino acids. Germline CDR1 is LNHDA and CDR2 is SQIVND (reference sequence). The CDR3 DNA follows: TGTGCCAGTAGTGTGCACAGGGGGAGGGACACTGAAGCTTTCTTT. It is translated as CASSVHRGRDTEAFF.

The chain uses TRBV6-5 and TRBJ1-2; D remains unclear. Trimming pared 0 bases from V and 4 bases from J, leaving 9 bases between. Per germline, CDR1 MNHEY and CDR2 SVGAGI. The CDR3 length is 14 residues. The CDR3 spells CASSYSTPVYGYTF. The CDR3 nucleotides read TGTGCCAGCAGTTACTCGACACCAGTCTATGGCTACACCTTC.

This rearrangement joins TRBV5-6 to TRBJ1-1; D is undetermined. In germline, CDR1 is SGHDT, CDR2 YYEEEE. The CDR3 has 13 amino acids. The V and J ends lost 6 bases and 0 bases respectively, with 9 bases between them. Here the CDR3 DNA reads TGTGCCAGCACCCTGACAATGAACACTGAAGCTTTCTTT. Its translation is CASTLTMNTEAFF.

This clone has just a few counts. The J gene is TRBJ2-7, the V gene TRBV6-5; maybe TRBD2 (5 bases). Trimming took 5 bases from V and 3 from J, leaving 5 bases between them. The CDR3 is 11 residues long. In germline, CDR1 is MNHEY, CDR2 SVGAGI. CDR3 sequence (DNA): TGTGCCAGCAGTCGGGGCTACGAGCAGTACTTC. Residues: CASSRGYEQYF.